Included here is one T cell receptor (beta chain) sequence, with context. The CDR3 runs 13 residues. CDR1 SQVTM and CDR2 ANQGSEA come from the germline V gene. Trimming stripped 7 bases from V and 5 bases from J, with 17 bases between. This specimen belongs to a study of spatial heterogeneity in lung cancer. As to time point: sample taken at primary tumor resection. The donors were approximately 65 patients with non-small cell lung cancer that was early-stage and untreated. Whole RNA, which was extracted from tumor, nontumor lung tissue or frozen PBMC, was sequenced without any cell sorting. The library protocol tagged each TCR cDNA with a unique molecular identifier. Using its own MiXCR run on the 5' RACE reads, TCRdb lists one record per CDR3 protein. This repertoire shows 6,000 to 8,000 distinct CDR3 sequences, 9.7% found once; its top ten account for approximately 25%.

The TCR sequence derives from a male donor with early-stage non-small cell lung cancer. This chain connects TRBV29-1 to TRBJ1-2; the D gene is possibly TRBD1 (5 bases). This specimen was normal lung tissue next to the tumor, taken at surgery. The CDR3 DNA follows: TGCAGCGCTTTGGCGGGACCCGCATATGGCTACACCTTC. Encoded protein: CSALAGPAYGYTF. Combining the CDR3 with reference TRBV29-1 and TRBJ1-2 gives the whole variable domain SAVISQKPSRDICQRGTSLTIQCQVDSQVTMMFWYRQQPGQSLTLIATANQGSEATYESGFVIDKFPISRPNLTFSTLTVSNMSPEDSSIYLCSALAGPAYGYTFGSGTRLTVV.